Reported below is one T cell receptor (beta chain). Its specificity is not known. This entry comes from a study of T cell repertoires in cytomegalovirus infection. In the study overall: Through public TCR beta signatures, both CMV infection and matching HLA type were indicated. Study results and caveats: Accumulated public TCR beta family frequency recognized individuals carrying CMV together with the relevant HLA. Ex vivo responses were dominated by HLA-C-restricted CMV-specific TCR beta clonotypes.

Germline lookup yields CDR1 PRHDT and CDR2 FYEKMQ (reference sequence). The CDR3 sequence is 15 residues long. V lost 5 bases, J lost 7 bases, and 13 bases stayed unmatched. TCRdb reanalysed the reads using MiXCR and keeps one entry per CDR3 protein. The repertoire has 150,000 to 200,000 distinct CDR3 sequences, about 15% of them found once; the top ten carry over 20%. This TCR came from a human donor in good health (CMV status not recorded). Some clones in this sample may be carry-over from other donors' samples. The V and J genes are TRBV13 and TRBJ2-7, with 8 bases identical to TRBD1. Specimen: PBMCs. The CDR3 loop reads CASSPGAGGLREQYF. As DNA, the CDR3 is TGTGCCAGCAGCCCAGGGGCAGGGGGCTTAAGAGAGCAGTACTTC. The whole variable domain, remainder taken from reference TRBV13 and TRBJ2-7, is AAGVIQSPRHLIKEKRETATLKCYPIPRHDTVYWYQQGPGQDPQFLISFYEKMQSDKGSIPDRFSAQQFSDYHSELNMSSLELGDSALYFCASSPGAGGLREQYFGPGTRLTVT.